This TCR beta chain was identified in a study of T-cell reconstitution after alpha-beta-depleted transplantation in children. Study results and caveats: T-cell counts and diversity were attributed mostly to newly produced T cells one year after transplant. Alpha-beta T cells present about two months after transplant were reported to originate from several hundred expanded graft clones. Elevated TCRbeta diversity at day 60 was traced, in some patients, to surviving recipient T cells and thymic progenitors.

Unique molecular identifiers were incorporated into the prepared TCRbeta library. TCRdb re-analysed the PCR reads in MiXCR, keeping a single row per CDR3 protein. The sample records more than 75,000 distinct CDR3 sequences, more than 20% being singletons. Germline V gene sequence: CDR1 SNHLY, CDR2 FYNNEI. Germline trimming cut 8 bases from V and 6 bases from J; bases unmatched to any gene: 12. This CDR3 spans 15 amino acids. This clonotype showed up just a few times. Its specificity is unknown. The clonotype was recovered from a boy aged 2 to 10 with acute lymphoblastic leukemia, due to receive a stem cell transplant. This specimen was PBMCs, taken before TCRalphabeta/CD19-depleted stem cell transplant. This chain joins TRBV2 and TRBJ2-2, with 7 bases identical to TRBD2. CDR3 loop: CASGEGGGLSGELFF. Written as DNA, the CDR3 is TGTGCCAGCGGGGAGGGCGGAGGGTTATCCGGGGAGCTGTTTTTT.